One sample yielded the 7 T cell receptor beta chains listed below, sequenced in a study of T cells in Graves' hyperthyroidism and ophthalmopathy. Amplified TCR beta CDR3 regions derived from RNA transcripts. The TCR CDR3 was amplified in a first-round RT-PCR using the HTBI primer set. Each CDR3 protein is one row after TCRdb ran MiXCR on the multiplex PCR reads. The table includes 300,000 to 400,000 distinct CDR3 sequences, approximately 15% detected once. Sequencing was done on a sample of blood. The receptors here all came from a woman aged 55-75 years with Graves' hyperthyroidism.

This clonotype was counted ten times or more. The chain joins TRBV28 to TRBJ2-7, with 10 bases aligning to TRBD2. CDR1 and CDR2 from the germline V gene are MDHEN and SYDVKM. The CDR3 extends over 16 amino acids. V shed 5 bases, J shed 2 bases, and the junction held 9 bases outside the gene matches. The CDR3 loop reads CASSPLLAGIAYEQYF. The CDR3 bases are TGTGCCAGCAGTCCTCTACTAGCGGGAATCGCCTACGAGCAGTACTTC. Together with reference TRBV28 and TRBJ2-7, the CDR3 gives the full variable domain: DVKVTQSSRYLVKRTGEKVFLECVQDMDHENMFWYRQDPGLGLRLIYFSYDVKMKEKGDIPEGYSVSREKKERFSLILESASTNQTSMYLCASSPLLAGIAYEQYFGPGTRLTVT.

The V and J genes are TRBV19 and TRBJ2-1, with D unclear. The CDR3 spans 16 residues. Germline assignment: CDR1 LNHDA and CDR2 SQIVND (reference sequence). Trimming took 4 bases from V and 2 from J, leaving 15 bases between them. The CDR3, as DNA: TGTGCCAGTAGTACCTCCGCAGGTTGGGCCTACAATGAGCAGTTCTTC. This translates into CASSTSAGWAYNEQFF.

This clonotype came up many times. The V gene is TRBV28, the J gene TRBJ1-2, with TRBD1 matching over 9 bases. The CDR3 runs to 15 residues. V trimming: 6 bases; J trimming: 2 bases; junction bases outside the gene matches: 7. Germline V CDR1 and CDR2: MDHEN, SYDVKM. For the CDR3, the DNA is TGTGCCAGCAGCTCACCGGGACAGGGAAACTATGGCTACACCTTC. Amino acid sequence: CASSSPGQGNYGYTF.

This clonotype was counted many times. The gene calls are TRBV2 and TRBJ2-7, with 9 bases lining up with TRBD1. The CDR3 consists of 16 residues. Looked up from germline, CDR1 is SNHLY and CDR2 is FYNNEI. J was trimmed by 4 bases and V by 4 bases; bases with no gene match: 11. CDR3 sequence (DNA): TGTGCCAGCAGTGCCAGAACAGGGGGCGTCGGGTACGAGCAGTACTTC. It is translated as CASSARTGGVGYEQYF.

This clonotype was counted many times. The genes are TRBV13 and TRBJ1-6; 7 bases align to TRBD1. V dropped 1 base and J dropped 7; count of bases not matched to a gene: 4. CDR3 length: 15 residues. Germline V gives CDR1 PRHDT, CDR2 FYEKMQ (reference sequence). CDR3 loop: CASSLEGRGNSPLHF. CDR3 coding DNA: TGTGCCAGCAGCTTAGAAGGCAGGGGGAATTCACCCCTCCACTTT.

The chain is built from TRBV20-1 and TRBJ2-1; 10 positions match TRBD1. Looked up from germline, CDR1 is DFQATT and CDR2 is SNEGSKA (reference sequence). V shed 1 base and J 4 bases; nucleotides not matched to a gene: 4. The CDR3 sequence is 15 residues long. The CDR3 is CSARVRGQGYNEQFF. The DNA for the CDR3 is TGCAGTGCTAGAGTGAGGGGACAGGGGTACAATGAGCAGTTCTTC.

This clonotype has more than one count but fewer than ten. This may come from a read error, since a much larger clone is one base off. The rearrangement uses TRBV18 and TRBJ2-7, with a tentative D call TRBD1 (5 bases). Germline CDR1 KGHSH, CDR2 LQKENI. V lost 1 base and J 5 bases, leaving 6 bases between the germline ends. The CDR3 extends over 12 amino acids. This chain's CDR3 is CASSPQQDEQYF. In nucleotides, the CDR3 is TGTGCCAGCTCACCACAACAGGACGAGCAGTACTTC. Looking up the rest from reference TRBV18 and TRBJ2-7 gives the full variable domain: NAGVMQNPRHLVRRRGQEARLRCSPMKGHSHVYWYRQLPEEGLKFMVYLQKENIIDESGMPKERFSAEFPKEGPSILRIQQVVRGDSAAYFCASSPQQDEQYFGPGTRLTVT.